These 8 T cell receptor beta chains came from one sample sequenced in a study of regulatory T cells in long-lasting Graves disease. Construction of the TCR beta libraries employed iRepertoire HTBI primers in conjunction with Arm-PCR of CDR3 regions. Via MiXCR, TCRdb re-called the multiplex PCR reads, giving one row per CDR3 protein. The sample has fewer than 600,000 distinct CDR3 sequences, 20% to 25% seen once; the top ten hold around 12%. Time point described: persistent/refractory GD, antithyroid drugs over 5 years with positive TRAb. PBMC-derived RNA was used for the TCR library. This specimen was peripheral blood mononuclear cells (PBMCs), taken when the disease was refractory, from a patient treated with antithyroid drugs. Source of these receptors: a female donor with Graves disease.

This clonotype showed up just a few times. This rearrangement joins TRBV9 to TRBJ2-7; the match to TRBD2 covers 8 bases. V lost 0 bases, J lost 4 bases, and 6 bases stayed unmatched. The germline V gene has CDR1 SGDLS and CDR2 YYNGEE. CDR3 length: 15 residues. The CDR3 loop reads CASSVGLAKHYEQYF. The CDR3 coding sequence is TGTGCCAGCAGCGTAGGACTAGCGAAACATTACGAGCAGTACTTC.

This clonotype came up many times. This sequence joins TRBV12-3 or TRBV12-4 and TRBJ2-7; 10 positions match TRBD1. With 6 bases clipped from V and 2 bases from J, the junction kept 4 bases outside the gene matches. The CDR3 has 14 amino acids. CDR3 in DNA: TGTGCCAGCAGCCCCGGGACAGGGGCCTACGAGCAGTACTTC. This codes for CASSPGTGAYEQYF.

This clonotype was seen at least ten times. This sequence joins TRBV2 and TRBJ1-1, with D unresolved. With 4 bases removed from V and 7 bases from J, the gap between germline ends came to 7 bases. The CDR3 covers 11 residues. Germline CDR1 SNHLY, CDR2 FYNNEI. In DNA, the CDR3 is TGTGCCAGCAGTGTGGGCAGTGAAGCTTTCTTT. Residues: CASSVGSEAFF.

The chain uses TRBV20-1 and TRBJ2-1; the D gene is possibly TRBD2 (5 bases). The CDR3 contains 11 residues. Germline V gives CDR1 DFQATT, CDR2 SNEGSKA (reference sequence). V lost 6 bases and J 10 bases, leaving 13 bases between the germline ends. Here the CDR3 reads CSATPGGEQFF. The CDR3, as DNA: TGCAGTGCAACCCCCGGCGGGGAGCAGTTCTTC.

Note on this clonotype: Just one base apart from a much larger clone, this may be a read error. Since the CDR3 does not end with the conserved phenylalanine or tryptophan, this likely comes from a read error. The rearrangement uses TRBV6-2 or TRBV6-3 and TRBJ2-7; D is undetermined. This CDR3 comprises 11 residues. V was pared by 2 bases and J by 7 bases, with 6 bases between. Germline CDR1 and CDR2: MNHEY and SVGEGT. In DNA, the CDR3 is TGTGCCAGCAGTTACGGTGGAGAGCAGTACCTC. Translated: CASSYGGEQYL.

The table lists this clonotype with a count of one. This chain joins TRBV11-2 and TRBJ2-2; 10 nucleotides align to TRBD1. The ends lost 8 bases at V and 6 bases at J; junction bases unmatched: 9. Germline values: CDR1 SGHAT, CDR2 FQNNGV. The CDR3 has 15 amino acids. The CDR3 region is CASGQGTGVPGELFF. In nucleotides, the CDR3 is TGTGCCAGCGGCCAGGGGACAGGGGTCCCCGGGGAGCTGTTTTTT.

This clonotype was recorded at least ten times. The rearrangement joins TRBV28 to TRBJ1-2; weak D call: TRBD1 (5 bases). The CDR3 is made up of 16 amino acids. V was trimmed by 3 bases and J by 6 bases, leaving 20 bases between them. The germline CDR1 and CDR2 sequences are MDHEN and SYDVKM. The CDR3 DNA is TGTGCCAGCAGTTTCAAATTTTGGGGGGGGACGCATGGCTACACCTTC. It translates to CASSFKFWGGTHGYTF.

The chain uses TRBV11-3 and TRBJ1-6, with D hard to call. The germline CDR1 and CDR2 sequences are SGHNT and YENEEA. CDR3 length: 13 amino acids. Trimming took off 5 bases at V and 4 bases at J, with 6 bases between the two ends. The CDR3 is CASSVGYNSPLHF. In DNA form, the CDR3 reads TGTGCCAGCAGCGTGGGGTATAATTCACCCCTCCACTTT.